These T cell receptor beta chains were read from a single sample in a study of T cell changes during pregnancy in multiple sclerosis. Method: immunoSEQ multiplex PCR; TCRdb's copy keeps in-frame clones and lacks some. This table has 45,000 to 50,000 clones, 90% to 95% appearing once. Here the sequenced sample was CD8+ T cells from peripheral blood mononuclear cells, taken in the first trimester of pregnancy. Receptors were obtained from a female donor with multiple sclerosis, enrolled in a pregnancy study. CDR3s include the opening cysteine and the closing phenylalanine or tryptophan. The D gene is left open where the match is weak. A clone size is listed for some rows: how often the clone was seen (once, few, many), or a class if it is expanded.

V gene: TRBV7-2
D gene: TRBD2
CDR3 length: 15
clone size: NA
J gene: TRBJ2-1
CDR3 protein: CASSFWTSGEGEQFF
CDR3 DNA: TGTGCCAGCAGCTTTTGGACTAGCGGTGAGGGTGAGCAGTTCTTC

V gene: TRBV27
D gene: TRBD1
CDR3 length: 16
clone size: NA
J gene: TRBJ2-5
CDR3 protein: CASSFLIGGRQETQYF
CDR3 DNA: TGTGCCAGCAGTTTTTTAATAGGGGGCCGGCAAGAGACCCAGTACTTC

V gene: TRBV6-5
D gene: NA
CDR3 length: 14
clone size: NA
J gene: TRBJ1-2
CDR3 protein: CASSYGGDNYGYTF
CDR3 DNA: TGTGCCAGCAGTTACGGGGGGGATAACTATGGCTACACCTTC

V gene: TRBV9
D gene: NA
CDR3 length: 13
clone size: NA
J gene: TRBJ2-2
CDR3 protein: CASSVGGTGELFF
CDR3 DNA: TGTGCCAGCAGCGTGGGGGGCACCGGGGAGCTGTTTTTT

V gene: TRBV6-5
D gene: NA
CDR3 length: 16
clone size: NA
J gene: TRBJ1-1
CDR3 protein: CASSYSSPGLHTEAFF
CDR3 DNA: TGTGCCAGCAGTTACTCATCTCCGGGACTGCACACTGAAGCTTTCTTT

V gene: TRBV7-9
D gene: NA
CDR3 length: 14
clone size: NA
J gene: TRBJ2-7
CDR3 protein: CASSLRGGTYEQYF
CDR3 DNA: TGTGCCAGCAGCTTAAGGGGGGGGACCTACGAGCAGTACTTC

V gene: TRBV5-5
D gene: TRBD1
CDR3 length: 15
clone size: NA
J gene: TRBJ1-2
CDR3 protein: CASSTGQGGLYGYTF
CDR3 DNA: TGTGCCAGCAGCACCGGACAGGGAGGACTCTATGGCTACACCTTC

V gene: TRBV23-1
D gene: NA
CDR3 length: 17
clone size: NA
J gene: TRBJ2-1
CDR3 protein: CASIDTPREGHYNEQFF
CDR3 DNA: TGCGCCAGCATCGATACCCCTCGTGAGGGACATTACAATGAGCAGTTCTTC

V gene: TRBV9
D gene: NA
CDR3 length: 13
clone size: NA
J gene: TRBJ2-2
CDR3 protein: CASSVGGTGELFF
CDR3 DNA: TGTGCCAGCAGCGTAGGAGGGACCGGGGAGCTGTTTTTT

V gene: TRBV7-9
D gene: TRBD2
CDR3 length: 16
clone size: once
J gene: TRBJ2-5
CDR3 protein: CASSSTSGGGQETQYF
CDR3 DNA: TGTGCCAGCAGCTCGACGTCGGGAGGGGGCCAAGAGACCCAGTACTTC

V gene: TRBV2
D gene: TRBD2
CDR3 length: 15
clone size: NA
J gene: TRBJ2-1
CDR3 protein: CASIKLTSAINEQFF
CDR3 DNA: TGTGCCAGCATCAAACTGACTAGCGCGATAAATGAGCAGTTCTTC

V gene: TRBV19
D gene: TRBD1
CDR3 length: 14
clone size: once
J gene: TRBJ2-7
CDR3 protein: CASSMGTASYEQYF
CDR3 DNA: TGTGCCAGTAGTATGGGGACAGCTTCCTACGAGCAGTACTTC

V gene: TRBV28
D gene: NA
CDR3 length: 17
clone size: NA
J gene: TRBJ2-7
CDR3 protein: CASSLVLPSGIPYEQYF
CDR3 DNA: TGTGCCAGCAGTTTGGTACTCCCCTCCGGGATCCCCTACGAGCAGTACTTC

V gene: TRBV27
D gene: TRBD1
CDR3 length: 13
clone size: NA
J gene: TRBJ2-7
CDR3 protein: CASRQQGADEQYF
CDR3 DNA: TGTGCCAGCAGACAGCAGGGGGCGGACGAGCAGTACTTC

V gene: TRBV29-1
D gene: TRBD1
CDR3 length: 14
clone size: NA
J gene: TRBJ2-7
CDR3 protein: CSVSPGTEIYEQYF
CDR3 DNA: TGCAGCGTATCTCCCGGGACAGAAATCTACGAGCAGTACTTC

V gene: TRBV27
D gene: NA
CDR3 length: 13
clone size: NA
J gene: TRBJ1-1
CDR3 protein: CASSLVARAEAFF
CDR3 DNA: TGTGCCAGCAGTTTAGTTGCGCGGGCTGAAGCTTTCTTT

V gene: TRBV13
D gene: NA
CDR3 length: 15
clone size: NA
J gene: TRBJ2-6
CDR3 protein: CASSFSGSGANVLTF
CDR3 DNA: TGTGCCAGCAGCTTTAGCGGCTCTGGGGCCAACGTCCTGACTTTC

V gene: TRBV5-4
D gene: TRBD1
CDR3 length: 17
clone size: NA
J gene: TRBJ1-3
CDR3 protein: CASSLTGQGGSGNTIYF
CDR3 DNA: TGTGCCAGCAGCTTGACTGGACAGGGTGGCTCTGGAAACACCATATATTTT

V gene: TRBV10-3
D gene: NA
CDR3 length: 19
clone size: NA
J gene: TRBJ2-4
CDR3 protein: CAISARPVLVGKVKNIQYF
CDR3 DNA: TGTGCCATCAGTGCCCGACCCGTTCTAGTCGGGAAGGTCAAAAACATTCAGTACTTC

V gene: TRBV7-9
D gene: TRBD1
CDR3 length: 15
clone size: NA
J gene: TRBJ1-1
CDR3 protein: CASSGTGTGGTEAFF
CDR3 DNA: TGTGCCAGCAGCGGAACCGGGACAGGGGGGACTGAAGCTTTCTTT

V gene: TRBV5-1
D gene: NA
CDR3 length: 13
clone size: NA
J gene: TRBJ1-2
CDR3 protein: CASSPGHDYGYTF
CDR3 DNA: TGCGCCAGCAGCCCGGGACATGACTATGGCTACACCTTC

V gene: TRBV30
D gene: NA
CDR3 length: 13
clone size: NA
J gene: TRBJ2-3
CDR3 protein: CAWAQLRADTQYF
CDR3 DNA: TGTGCCTGGGCACAGTTGAGGGCAGATACGCAGTATTTT

V gene: TRBV11-2
D gene: TRBD2
CDR3 length: 16
clone size: NA
J gene: TRBJ2-7
CDR3 protein: CASSSQWRELTYEQYF
CDR3 DNA: TGTGCCAGCAGCTCCCAGTGGCGGGAGCTCACCTACGAGCAGTACTTC

V gene: TRBV1
D gene: NA
CDR3 length: 18
clone size: NA
J gene: TRBJ2-2
CDR3 protein: CTSSQDTTSGRATGELFF
CDR3 DNA: TGCACCAGCAGCCAAGACACTACTAGCGGGAGGGCCACCGGGGAGCTGTTTTTT

V gene: TRBV6-4
D gene: NA
CDR3 length: 15
clone size: NA
J gene: TRBJ2-1
CDR3 protein: CASSQGFGGYNEQFF
CDR3 DNA: TGTGCCAGCTCACAAGGGTTTGGGGGGTACAATGAGCAGTTCTTC

V gene: TRBV7-8
D gene: NA
CDR3 length: 13
clone size: NA
J gene: TRBJ1-1
CDR3 protein: CASSPSWSTEAFF
CDR3 DNA: TGTGCCAGCAGCCCGAGCTGGTCCACTGAAGCTTTCTTT

V gene: TRBV5-1
D gene: NA
CDR3 length: 12
clone size: NA
J gene: TRBJ1-1
CDR3 protein: CASRSMNTEAFF
CDR3 DNA: TGCGCCAGCAGGAGCATGAACACTGAAGCTTTCTTT

V gene: TRBV14
D gene: NA
CDR3 length: 16
clone size: NA
J gene: TRBJ1-4
CDR3 protein: CASSLQKVATNEKLFF
CDR3 DNA: TGTGCCAGCAGCCTACAGAAGGTCGCAACTAATGAAAAACTGTTTTTT

V gene: TRBV27
D gene: TRBD2
CDR3 length: 19
clone size: NA
J gene: TRBJ2-5
CDR3 protein: CASSLGLAGGLSPQETQYF
CDR3 DNA: TGTGCCAGCAGTTTAGGGCTAGCGGGGGGACTCTCTCCCCAAGAGACCCAGTACTTC

V gene: TRBV2
D gene: TRBD2
CDR3 length: 16
clone size: NA
J gene: TRBJ2-7
CDR3 protein: CASNGLAGKSNYEQYF
CDR3 DNA: TGTGCCAGCAACGGACTAGCGGGAAAATCGAACTACGAGCAGTACTTC

V gene: TRBV7-9
D gene: NA
CDR3 length: 15
clone size: once
J gene: TRBJ2-1
CDR3 protein: CASSIGQGFDNEQFF
CDR3 DNA: TGTGCCAGCAGTATAGGGCAGGGGTTCGACAATGAGCAGTTCTTC

V gene: TRBV7-8
D gene: TRBD2
CDR3 length: 17
clone size: NA
J gene: TRBJ2-1
CDR3 protein: CASSLTLGGGTYNEQFF
CDR3 DNA: TGTGCCAGCAGCTTAACTCTCGGCGGGGGGACCTACAATGAGCAGTTCTTC

V gene: TRBV28
D gene: NA
CDR3 length: 16
clone size: NA
J gene: TRBJ2-7
CDR3 protein: CASSFRGTLNFYEQYF
CDR3 DNA: TGTGCCAGCAGTTTTAGGGGGACCCTAAACTTCTACGAGCAGTACTTC